The next 28 T cell receptor beta chains were all read from a single sample in a study of cytomegalovirus exposure and HLA in healthy donors. The PCR made use of 60 Vbeta and 13 Jbeta primers. Profiling relied on immunoSEQ multiplex PCR, and the TCRdb table lists in-frame clones only, not all of them. The data contain around 100,000 clones, 55% to 65% of them singletons. Sequenced sample: PBMCs. The receptors derive from a woman aged 25 to 39 in good health and CMV-seronegative.

The J gene is TRBJ2-3, the V gene TRBV7-9; no firm D call. V dropped 3 bases and J dropped 1 base, with 8 bases sitting between them. There are 14 residues in the CDR3. Germline-derived CDR1 and CDR2 are SEHNR and FQNEAQ (reference sequence). The CDR3 coding sequence is TGTGCCAGCAGCTTCACGAGAGGCACAGATACGCAGTATTTT. Translating it yields CASSFTRGTDTQYF.

This chain connects TRBV4-1 to TRBJ2-5; 7 bases align to TRBD1. Germline assignment: CDR1 MGHRA and CDR2 YSYEKL. The V and J ends lost 4 bases and 2 bases, in that order; junction bases with no gene match: 7. This CDR3 comprises 15 residues. DNA of the CDR3: TGCGCCAGCAGCCGACGCGAGGGACAGCAAGAGACCCAGTACTTC. Its translation is CASSRREGQQETQYF.

This chain uses TRBV5-6 with TRBJ1-4, with D possibly TRBD1 on 5 matching bases. The germline CDR1 and CDR2 sequences are SGHDT and YYEEEE. The V and J ends lost 2 bases and 7 bases respectively, with 12 bases between them. This CDR3 has 14 amino acids. CDR3 sequence reads: CASSFRGLGEKLFF. The CDR3 DNA reads as TGTGCCAGCAGCTTCCGGGGACTGGGTGAAAAACTGTTTTTT.

This chain's CDR3 is CASRDDSTYGYTF. CDR3 DNA: TGTGCCAGCAGAGACGACAGTACCTATGGCTACACCTTC. The gene calls are TRBV28 and TRBJ1-2; weak D call: TRBD1 (5 bases). V lost 6 bases and J lost 4, with 12 bases in between. Germline V gene sequence: CDR1 MDHEN, CDR2 SYDVKM. The CDR3 spans 13 residues.

The CDR3 loop reads CASSLQQGPQETQYF. In DNA form, the CDR3 reads TGTGCCAGCAGTTTACAGCAGGGCCCACAAGAGACCCAGTACTTC. The rearrangement joins TRBV27 to TRBJ2-5; the D gene is possibly TRBD1 (5 bases). Germline assignment: CDR1 MNHEY and CDR2 SMNVEV (reference sequence). Trimming shortened V by 2 bases and J by 2 bases, and 12 bases separated the two germline ends. This CDR3 comprises 15 residues.

The V and J genes are TRBV5-6 and TRBJ1-2; no clear D. The CDR3 contains 12 residues. Germline values: CDR1 SGHDT, CDR2 YYEEEE. The V end was cut by 2 bases, the J end by 3 bases, with 5 bases between. The CDR3 loop is CASSFPDYGYTF. The CDR3, as DNA: TGTGCCAGCAGCTTTCCAGACTATGGCTACACCTTC.

V and J are TRBV9 and TRBJ2-7; 8 nucleotides align to TRBD2. Unmatched junction bases numbered 7, after V lost 4 bases and J lost 1 base. The length of the CDR3 is 15 residues. Looked up from germline, CDR1 is SGDLS and CDR2 is YYNGEE. The CDR3 DNA sequence: TGTGCCAGCAGCTCAGAGACTAGCGAGTCCTACGAGCAGTACTTC. It specifies CASSSETSESYEQYF.

This clone showed up just once. The chain joins TRBV5-1 to TRBJ2-7; 7 bases align to TRBD2. Germline V gene sequence: CDR1 SGHRS, CDR2 YFSETQ. J gave up 0 bases and V 4 bases, and 7 bases lay outside the gene matches. The CDR3 consists of 15 residues. This CDR3 is CASSLTGTNSYEQYF. The DNA of the CDR3 is TGCGCCAGCAGCCTTACCGGGACTAACTCCTACGAGCAGTACTTC.

The chain couples TRBV27 to TRBJ2-1; 9 bases line up with TRBD1. The junction had 7 bases not matched to a gene; V was cut back by 6 bases and J by 4 bases. From germline, CDR1 is MNHEY and CDR2 SMNVEV (reference sequence). The CDR3 has 15 amino acids. The CDR3 here is CASREGTGIYNEQFF. CDR3 DNA: TGTGCCAGCAGAGAAGGGACAGGGATATACAATGAGCAGTTCTTC.

This chain uses TRBV4-1 with TRBJ2-7; 14 bases agree with TRBD2. Germline V gene sequence: CDR1 MGHRA, CDR2 YSYEKL. The junction had 4 bases not matched to a gene; V was cut back by 4 bases and J by 5 bases. The CDR3 is 15 amino acids. CDR3 residues: CASSPEGLAGDEQYF. CDR3 in DNA: TGCGCCAGCAGCCCAGAGGGACTAGCGGGAGACGAGCAGTACTTC.

This clone was counted only a few times. The J gene is TRBJ2-1, the V gene TRBV4-3; the match to TRBD2 covers 8 bases. CDR1 and CDR2 (germline): LGHNA, YSLEER. CDR3 length equals 15 residues. Trimming at V came to 4 bases and at J to 0 bases, leaving 2 bases not matched to a gene. The chain's CDR3 is CASSPSGSSYNEQFF. Written as DNA, the CDR3 is TGCGCCAGCAGCCCCAGCGGGAGCTCCTACAATGAGCAGTTCTTC.

The V and J genes are TRBV19 and TRBJ1-5, with D possibly matching TRBD1 (6 bases). V was cut by 3 bases and J by 0 bases, with 9 bases left in between. The CDR3 covers 15 residues. Germline V gene sequence: CDR1 LNHDA, CDR2 SQIVND (reference sequence). This CDR3 is CASSIRTVSNQPQHF. The CDR3 DNA reads TGTGCCAGTAGTATTCGGACAGTTAGCAATCAGCCCCAGCATTTT.

V gene TRBV6-1 combines with J gene TRBJ2-3, with D possibly being TRBD2 (6 bases). The CDR3 runs 16 residues. The germline V gene has CDR1 MNHNS and CDR2 SASEGT. Trimming shortened V by 2 bases and J by 11 bases, and 23 bases separated the two germline ends. The CDR3 spells CASSEWRDSPWVKQYF. The CDR3 bases are TGTGCCAGCAGTGAATGGAGGGACTCCCCCTGGGTTAAGCAGTATTTT.

Here the CDR3 reads CASSLSFGTGANYGYTF. CDR3 bases: TGTGCCAGCAGTTTATCCTTTGGGACAGGGGCAAACTATGGCTACACCTTC. The rearrangement joins TRBV28 to TRBJ1-2, with TRBD1 matching over 10 bases. The CDR3 runs 17 residues. After removal of 1 base from V and 2 bases from J, the junction contained 7 bases not matched to a gene. CDR1 and CDR2 (germline): MDHEN, SYDVKM.

J is TRBJ2-7 and V is TRBV7-8; D is possibly TRBD2 (6 bases). The CDR3 loop spans 16 amino acids. Germline values: CDR1 SGHVS, CDR2 FQNEAQ. Trimming took 5 bases from V and 0 from J, leaving 17 bases between them. The chain's CDR3 is CASSGGTSRSSYEQYF. CDR3 DNA: TGTGCCAGCAGCGGCGGGACTTCCCGAAGCTCCTACGAGCAGTACTTC.

V usage is TRBV28 and J usage is TRBJ2-5; 9 nucleotides align to TRBD2. Germline loops: CDR1 MDHEN, CDR2 SYDVKM. The length of the CDR3 is 14 residues. J was trimmed by 2 bases and V by 6 bases; bases with no gene match: 4. The CDR3 DNA reads as TGTGCCAGCAGCCCGGGACTAGCTCAAGAGACCCAGTACTTC. It translates to CASSPGLAQETQYF.

V is TRBV28 and J is TRBJ2-7; weak D call: TRBD1 (6 bases). Trimming cost V 5 bases and J 2 bases, with 16 bases left between them. CDR1 is MDHEN, CDR2 SYDVKM, per germline. This CDR3 contains 15 residues. The CDR3 DNA is TGTGCCAGCAGTCCTACTGGGACACCCCCCTACGAGCAGTACTTC. Amino acids: CASSPTGTPPYEQYF.

This sequence joins TRBV7-2 and TRBJ1-2; 8 positions agree with TRBD1. Trimming at V came to 5 bases and at J to 0 bases, leaving 2 bases not matched to a gene. Germline V CDR1 and CDR2: SGHTA, FQGNSA. This CDR3 is 14 amino acids long. The CDR3 loop reads CASSTTGANYGYTF. The CDR3 bases are TGTGCCAGCAGCACGACAGGGGCTAACTATGGCTACACCTTC.

This clone was found a few times. This chain uses TRBV4-2 with TRBJ2-1; 8 bases agree with TRBD2. V lost 0 bases, J lost 8 bases, and 9 bases stayed unmatched. Germline values: CDR1 LGHNA, CDR2 YNFKEQ. The CDR3 loop spans 16 amino acids. CDR3 DNA: TGTGCCAGCAGCCAAGACCTAGCGGGCCAAAGCGATGAGCAGTTCTTC. Protein product: CASSQDLAGQSDEQFF.

The CDR3 nucleotides read TGTGCCAGCTCACGGGGACAGGGTCCGGATCAGCCCCAGCATTTT. Protein: CASSRGQGPDQPQHF. The V and J genes are TRBV18 and TRBJ1-5; TRBD1 aligns across 9 bases. The CDR3 is made up of 15 amino acids. Germline V gene sequence: CDR1 KGHSH, CDR2 LQKENI. With V trimmed by 4 bases and J by 5 bases, 6 bases remained unmatched.

This clone appeared a few times. V is TRBV9 and J is TRBJ2-1, with 12 nucleotides matching TRBD2. CDR3 length equals 18 residues. Germline values: CDR1 SGDLS, CDR2 YYNGEE. J gave up 1 base and V 0 bases, and 5 bases lay outside the gene matches. CDR3 amino acids: CASSVEPTSGGSYNEQFF. The CDR3 coding sequence is TGTGCCAGCAGCGTAGAGCCGACTAGCGGGGGATCCTACAATGAGCAGTTCTTC.

This sequence joins TRBV7-9 and TRBJ1-1, with 8 nucleotides matching TRBD1. After removal of 6 bases from V and 1 base from J, the junction contained 7 bases not matched to a gene. The CDR3 loop spans 15 amino acids. Germline V gene sequence: CDR1 SEHNR, CDR2 FQNEAQ (reference sequence). In nucleotides, the CDR3 is TGTGCCAGCAGTCCACGGACAGGGCGGAACACTGAAGCTTTCTTT. Translating it yields CASSPRTGRNTEAFF.

This chain connects TRBV2 to TRBJ1-5, with 8 bases fitting TRBD1. Germline V lookup: CDR1 SNHLY, CDR2 FYNNEI. Germline trimming cut 5 bases from V and 0 bases from J; bases unmatched to any gene: 3. The CDR3 runs 15 residues. The chain's CDR3 is CASSIGQGSNQPQHF. Here the CDR3 DNA reads TGTGCCAGCAGTATAGGACAGGGTAGCAATCAGCCCCAGCATTTT.

This chain links TRBV7-9 with TRBJ2-3; D remains unclear. This CDR3 contains 13 residues. CDR1 is SEHNR, CDR2 FQNEAQ, per germline (reference sequence). Deletions cut 1 base from V and 4 bases from J, with 6 bases between. In DNA form, the CDR3 reads TGTGCCAGCAGCTTAGATATTTCAGATACGCAGTATTTT. This sequence encodes CASSLDISDTQYF. The full variable domain, in which reference TRBV7-9 and TRBJ2-3 provide the parts outside the CDR3, is DTGVSQNPRHKITKRGQNVTFRCDPISEHNRLYWYRQTLGQGPEFLTYFQNEAQLEKSRLLSDRFSAERPKGSFSTLEIQRTEQGDSAMYLCASSLDISDTQYFGPGTRLTVL.

This chain links TRBV6-1 with TRBJ2-5, with a weak D call TRBD1 (6 bases). This CDR3 region has 13 residues. Germline loops: CDR1 MNHNS, CDR2 SASEGT. V was clipped by 5 bases and J by 3 bases, with 10 bases between them. The CDR3 sequence: CASSRTAKETQYF. Written as DNA, the CDR3 is TGTGCCAGCAGTAGGACAGCCAAAGAGACCCAGTACTTC.

The chain has TRBV4-1 and TRBJ1-4; 7 bases agree with TRBD1. The germline V gene has CDR1 MGHRA and CDR2 YSYEKL. V was pared by 1 base and J by 3 bases, with 2 bases of the junction left unmatched. The length of the CDR3 is 15 residues. The CDR3 is CASSQGGTANEKLFF. DNA for the CDR3: TGCGCCAGCAGCCAAGGGGGGACAGCTAATGAAAAACTGTTTTTT.

This clone was found once. V usage is TRBV25-1 and J usage is TRBJ2-7, with 7 bases fitting TRBD1. The V and J ends lost 2 bases and 1 base, in that order; junction bases with no gene match: 14. The CDR3 runs 18 residues. CDR1 is MGHDK and CDR2 is SYGVNS in the germline V gene. The chain's CDR3 is CASSEGYLTGVASYEQYF. CDR3 DNA sequence: TGTGCCAGCAGTGAAGGCTACCTAACAGGGGTGGCGTCCTACGAGCAGTACTTC.

This chain joins TRBV28 and TRBJ1-2, with D perhaps TRBD1 (5 bases). V lost 6 bases and J lost 5, with 7 bases in between. This CDR3 spans 11 amino acids. Per the germline V gene, CDR1 is MDHEN and CDR2 is SYDVKM. The CDR3 nucleotides read TGTGCCAGCAGCCAGGGTTATGGCTACACCTTC. Its protein is CASSQGYGYTF.